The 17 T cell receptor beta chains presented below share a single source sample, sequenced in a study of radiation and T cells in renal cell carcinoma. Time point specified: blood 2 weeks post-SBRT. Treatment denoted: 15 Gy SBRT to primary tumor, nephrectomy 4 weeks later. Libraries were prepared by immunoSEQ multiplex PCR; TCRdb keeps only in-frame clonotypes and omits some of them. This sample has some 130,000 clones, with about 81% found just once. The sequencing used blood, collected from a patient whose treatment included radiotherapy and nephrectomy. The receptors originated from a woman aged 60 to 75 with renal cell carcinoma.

The CDR3 sequence: CASSQDEVLGAGNQPQHF. The CDR3 bases are TGCGCCAGCAGCCAAGATGAGGTGCTGGGGGCGGGCAATCAGCCCCAGCATTTT. This chain uses TRBV4-1 with TRBJ1-5; a weak D match, TRBD1 (6 bases). The CDR3 length is 18 residues. The V and J ends lost 0 bases and 2 bases respectively, with 17 bases between them. Germline CDR1 MGHRA, CDR2 YSYEKL.

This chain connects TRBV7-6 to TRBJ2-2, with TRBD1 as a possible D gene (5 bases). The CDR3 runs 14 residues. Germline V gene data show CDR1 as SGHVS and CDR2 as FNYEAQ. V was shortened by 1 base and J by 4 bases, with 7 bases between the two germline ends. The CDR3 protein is CASSLGGATGELFF. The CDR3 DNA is TGTGCCAGCAGCTTAGGTGGGGCCACCGGGGAGCTGTTTTTT.

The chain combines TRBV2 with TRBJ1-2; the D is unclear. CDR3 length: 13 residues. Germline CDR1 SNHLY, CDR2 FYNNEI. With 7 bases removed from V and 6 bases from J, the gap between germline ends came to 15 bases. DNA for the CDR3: TGTGCCAGCATCCACAATGAGGGCGATGGCTACACCTTC. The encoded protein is CASIHNEGDGYTF.

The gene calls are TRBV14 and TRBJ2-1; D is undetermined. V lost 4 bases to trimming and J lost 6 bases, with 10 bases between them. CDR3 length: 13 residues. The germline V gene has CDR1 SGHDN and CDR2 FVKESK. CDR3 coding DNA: TGTGCCAGCAGCCTTACCTTAGTCAATGAGCAGTTCTTC. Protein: CASSLTLVNEQFF.

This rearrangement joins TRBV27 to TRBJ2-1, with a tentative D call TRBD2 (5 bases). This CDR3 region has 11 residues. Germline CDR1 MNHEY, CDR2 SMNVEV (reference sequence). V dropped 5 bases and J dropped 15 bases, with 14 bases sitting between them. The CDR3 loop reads CASSADSARFF. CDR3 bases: TGTGCCAGCAGTGCGGACTCGGCTCGGTTCTTC.

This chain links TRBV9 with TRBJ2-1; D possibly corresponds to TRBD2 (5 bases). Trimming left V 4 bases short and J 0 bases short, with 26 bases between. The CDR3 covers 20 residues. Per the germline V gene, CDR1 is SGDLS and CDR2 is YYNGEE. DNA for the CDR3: TGTGCCAGCAGCCCCCACCTGAGGAGCGGACCCTTAAGCTCCTACAATGAGCAGTTCTTC. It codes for CASSPHLRSGPLSSYNEQFF.

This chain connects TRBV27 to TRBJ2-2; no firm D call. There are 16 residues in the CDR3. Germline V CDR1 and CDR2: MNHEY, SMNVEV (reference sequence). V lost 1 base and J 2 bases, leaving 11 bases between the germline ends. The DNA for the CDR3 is TGTGCCAGCAGTTTATTCGGCCCTACAAACACCGGGGAGCTGTTTTTT. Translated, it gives CASSLFGPTNTGELFF.

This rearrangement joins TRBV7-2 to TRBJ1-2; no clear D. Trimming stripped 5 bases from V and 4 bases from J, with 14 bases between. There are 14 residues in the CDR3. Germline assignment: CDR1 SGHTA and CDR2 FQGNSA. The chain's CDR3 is CASSPHGRAYGYTF. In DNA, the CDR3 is TGTGCCAGCAGCCCCCACGGCAGAGCCTATGGCTACACCTTC.

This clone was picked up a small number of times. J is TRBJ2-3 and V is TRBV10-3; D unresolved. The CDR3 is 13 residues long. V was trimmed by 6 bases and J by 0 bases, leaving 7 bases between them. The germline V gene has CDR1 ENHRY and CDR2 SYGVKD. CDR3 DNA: TGTGCCATCAGCGAAACCAGCACAGATACGCAGTATTTT. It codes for CAISETSTDTQYF.

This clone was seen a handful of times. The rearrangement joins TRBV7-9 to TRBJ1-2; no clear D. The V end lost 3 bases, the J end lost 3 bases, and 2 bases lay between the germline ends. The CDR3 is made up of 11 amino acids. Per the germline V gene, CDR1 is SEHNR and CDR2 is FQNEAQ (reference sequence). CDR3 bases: TGTGCCAGCAGCTTTGACTATGGCTACACCTTC. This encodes CASSFDYGYTF.

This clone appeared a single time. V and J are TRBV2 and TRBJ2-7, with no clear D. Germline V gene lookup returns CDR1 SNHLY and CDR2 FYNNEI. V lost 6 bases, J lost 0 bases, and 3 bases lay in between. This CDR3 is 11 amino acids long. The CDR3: CASSPSYEQYF. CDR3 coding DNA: TGTGCCAGCAGCCCCTCCTACGAGCAGTACTTC.

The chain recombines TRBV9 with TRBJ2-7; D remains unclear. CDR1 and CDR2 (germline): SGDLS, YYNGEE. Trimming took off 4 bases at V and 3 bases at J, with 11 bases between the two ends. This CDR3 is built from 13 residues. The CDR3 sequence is CASSSRPDYEQYF. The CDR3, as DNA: TGTGCCAGCAGCTCCAGACCAGACTACGAGCAGTACTTC.

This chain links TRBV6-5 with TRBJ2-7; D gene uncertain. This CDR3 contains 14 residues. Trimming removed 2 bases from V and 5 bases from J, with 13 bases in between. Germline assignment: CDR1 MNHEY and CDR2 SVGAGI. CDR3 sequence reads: CASSYVRAGDEQYF. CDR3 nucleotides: TGTGCCAGCAGTTACGTCCGAGCAGGAGACGAGCAGTACTTC.

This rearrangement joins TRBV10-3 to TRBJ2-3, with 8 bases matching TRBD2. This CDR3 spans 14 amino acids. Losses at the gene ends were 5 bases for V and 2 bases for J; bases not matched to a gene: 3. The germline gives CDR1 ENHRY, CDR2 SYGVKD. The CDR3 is CAISTGGTTDTQYF. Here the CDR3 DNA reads TGTGCCATCAGTACGGGGGGGACCACAGATACGCAGTATTTT.

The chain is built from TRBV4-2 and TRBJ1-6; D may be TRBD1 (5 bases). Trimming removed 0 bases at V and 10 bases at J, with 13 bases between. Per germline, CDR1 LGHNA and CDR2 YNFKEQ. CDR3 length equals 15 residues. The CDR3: CASSQDGQGMSPLHF. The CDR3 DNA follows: TGTGCCAGCAGCCAAGATGGGCAGGGAATGTCACCCCTCCACTTT.

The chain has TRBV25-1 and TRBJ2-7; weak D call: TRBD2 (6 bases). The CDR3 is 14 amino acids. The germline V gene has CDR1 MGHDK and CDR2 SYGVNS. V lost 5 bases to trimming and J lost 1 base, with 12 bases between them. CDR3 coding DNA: TGTGCCAGCAGTAGCTCGGGACTTTCCTACGAGCAGTACTTC. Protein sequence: CASSSSGLSYEQYF.

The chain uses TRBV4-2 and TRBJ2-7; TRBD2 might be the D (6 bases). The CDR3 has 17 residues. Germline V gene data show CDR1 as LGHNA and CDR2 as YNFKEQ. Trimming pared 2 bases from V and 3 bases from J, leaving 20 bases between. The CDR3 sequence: CASSQSNSFGGYYEQYF. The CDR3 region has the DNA TGTGCCAGCAGCCAATCCAACAGCTTCGGGGGTTACTACGAGCAGTACTTC.